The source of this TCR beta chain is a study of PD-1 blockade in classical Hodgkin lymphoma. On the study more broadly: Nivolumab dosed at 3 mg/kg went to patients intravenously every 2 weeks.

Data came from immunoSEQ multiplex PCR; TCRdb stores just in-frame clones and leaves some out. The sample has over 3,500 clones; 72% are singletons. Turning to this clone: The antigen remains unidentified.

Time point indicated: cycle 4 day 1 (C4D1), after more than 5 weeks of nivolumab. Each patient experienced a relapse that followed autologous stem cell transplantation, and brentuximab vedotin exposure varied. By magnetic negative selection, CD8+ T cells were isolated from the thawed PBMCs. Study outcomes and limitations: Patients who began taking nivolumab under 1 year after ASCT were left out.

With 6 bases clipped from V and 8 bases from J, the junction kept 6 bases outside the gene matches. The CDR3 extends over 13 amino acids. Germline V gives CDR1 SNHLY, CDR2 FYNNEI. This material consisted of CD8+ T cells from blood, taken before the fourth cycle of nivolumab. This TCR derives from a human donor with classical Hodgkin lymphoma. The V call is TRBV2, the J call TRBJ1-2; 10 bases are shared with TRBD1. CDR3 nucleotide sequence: TGTGCCAGCAGGGCAGGGACAGGGGAAGGCTACACCTTC. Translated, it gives CASRAGTGEGYTF. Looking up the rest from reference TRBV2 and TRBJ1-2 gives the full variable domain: EPEVTQTPSHQVTQMGQEVILRCVPISNHLYFYWYRQILGQKVEFLVSFYNNEISEKSEIFDDQFSVERPDGSNFTLKIRSTKLEDSAMYFCASRAGTGEGYTFGSGTRLTVV.